A selection of T cell receptor beta chains follows, all from one sample in a study of Graves' ophthalmopathy and Graves' hyperthyroidism. Each CDR3 protein gets one entry after TCRdb re-called the multiplex PCR reads with MiXCR. The table includes 350,000 to 400,000 distinct CDR3 sequences, approximately 20% detected once. Sequencing was performed on peripheral blood. These receptor sequences come from a woman between 18 and 30 years old with Graves' ophthalmopathy. Each CDR3 is given with its conserved first and last residue. D genes are given only for firm matches. Rows give clone size only sometimes, using once, few, many, or a class for an expanded clone.

v_gene	abundance	d_gene	j_gene	CDR3nt	CDR3aa
TRBV20-1	many	-	TRBJ1-2	TGCAGTGCTAGAGATGGAAGGAACTATGGCTACACCTTC	CSARDGRNYGYTF
TRBV6-5	many	-	TRBJ2-5	TGTGCCAGCAGCCGGGACGGGGCCCAAGAGACCCAGTACTTC	CASSRDGAQETQYF
TRBV11-2	many	-	TRBJ1-3	TGTGCCAGCAGCAACCCGGAGGGTGCTACTGGAAACACCATATATTTT	CASSNPEGATGNTIYF
TRBV7-2	many	-	TRBJ2-7	TGTGCCAGCAGCTTACCGTCGAGTGGCGGCGTAGGATACGAGCAGTACTTC	CASSLPSSGGVGYEQYF
TRBV5-6	-	-	TRBJ2-6	TGTGCCAGCGGAATAACCCCTGGGGCCAACGTCCTGACTTTC	CASGITPGANVLTF
TRBV11-2	many	-	TRBJ1-5	TGTGCCAGCAGCCCTTATGAGAATCAGCCCCAGCATTTT	CASSPYENQPQHF
TRBV28	many	-	TRBJ1-3	TGTGCCAGCAGACAGGGAAGGGGCACCATATATTTT	CASRQGRGTIYF
TRBV12-3/TRBV12-4	many	-	TRBJ1-1	TGTGCCACCACTGGCGAGGAACAATGGAACACTGAAGCTTTCTTT	CATTGEEQWNTEAFF
TRBV6-2/TRBV6-3	many	-	TRBJ2-7	TGTGCCAGCAGCCCTCGCCCGGTGACAGGTCTCTACGAGCAGTACTTC	CASSPRPVTGLYEQYF
TRBV29-1	-	-	TRBJ2-7	TGCAGCGTTTCTCGCCTCGGGCAGGGGGGCGAGCAGTACTTC	CSVSRLGQGGEQYF
TRBV28	many	-	TRBJ2-7	TGTGCCAGCAGCCCCGGGGTACCCTCCTACGAGCAGTACTTC	CASSPGVPSYEQYF
TRBV28	many	-	TRBJ2-6	TGTGCCAGCAGGGAACCGGGATCCCAAATCTCTGGGGCCAACGTCCTGACTTTC	CASREPGSQISGANVLTF
TRBV19	many	-	TRBJ1-1	TGTGCCAGTAGTATTAGGCGTGTGGACACTGAAGCTTTCTTT	CASSIRRVDTEAFF
TRBV11-3	-	TRBD1	TRBJ1-1	TGTGCCAGCAGCCGAAACAGGGGGGACACTGAAGCTTTCTTT	CASSRNRGDTEAFF
TRBV24-1	many	-	TRBJ2-2	TGTGCCACCAGTGATTTTGGGGGGGAGCTGTTTTTT	CATSDFGGELFF
TRBV10-3	many	-	TRBJ2-5	TGTGCCATCAGTCCCTTCCCGGGGGCTCAGACCCAGTACTTC	CAISPFPGAQTQYF
TRBV6-2/TRBV6-3	many	TRBD1	TRBJ1-5	TGTGCCAGCAGTGGGACAGCCGTTCATCAGCCCCAGCATTTT	CASSGTAVHQPQHF
TRBV6-5	-	-	TRBJ1-2	TGTGCCAGCAGTTGGTCGGGGGGCCCCTATGGCTACACCTTC	CASSWSGGPYGYTF
TRBV7-9	many	TRBD1	TRBJ2-2	TGTGCCAGCAGCTTCTACCTATCTGGGACAGGGGACACCGGGGAGCTGTTTTTT	CASSFYLSGTGDTGELFF
TRBV19	many	-	TRBJ1-5	TGTGCCAGTAATGGCCAGGGGAAGCAACAGCCCCAGCATTTT	CASNGQGKQQPQHF
TRBV2	-	TRBD1	TRBJ1-2	TGTGCCAGCGTCAGACAGGGCATGGATGGGGGCTACACCTTC	CASVRQGMDGGYTF
TRBV18	few	-	TRBJ2-2	TGTGCCAGCTCACCGTCGACAGAGAACACCGGGGAGCTGTTTTTT	CASSPSTENTGELFF
TRBV7-8	-	TRBD1	TRBJ1-5	TGTGCCAGCAGCTTAGTTAGGGACAGGGGAGGCAATCAGCCCCAGCATTTT	CASSLVRDRGGNQPQHF
TRBV6-5	many	TRBD1	TRBJ2-7	TGTGCCAGCAGTTTCTTGAGTAGGACAGGGGGCGACGAGCAGTACTTC	CASSFLSRTGGDEQYF
TRBV28	-	TRBD1	TRBJ1-1	TGTGCCAGCAGTTTAGAGGGGGCCACCACGGCTTTCTTT	CASSLEGATTAFF